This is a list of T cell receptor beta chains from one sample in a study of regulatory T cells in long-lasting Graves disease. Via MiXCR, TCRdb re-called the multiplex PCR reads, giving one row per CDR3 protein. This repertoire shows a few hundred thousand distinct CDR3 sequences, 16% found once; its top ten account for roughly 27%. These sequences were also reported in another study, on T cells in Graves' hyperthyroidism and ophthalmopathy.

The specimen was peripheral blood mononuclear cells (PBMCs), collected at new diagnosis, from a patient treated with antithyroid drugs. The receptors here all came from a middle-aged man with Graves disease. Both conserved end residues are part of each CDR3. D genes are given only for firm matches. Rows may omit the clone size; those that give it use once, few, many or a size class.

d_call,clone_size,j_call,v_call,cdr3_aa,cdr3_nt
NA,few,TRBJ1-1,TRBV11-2,CASSPPDSWGTEAFF,TGTGCCAGCAGCCCACCGGACAGTTGGGGCACTGAAGCTTTCTTT
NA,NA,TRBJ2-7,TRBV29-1,CSVVGTADYEQYF,TGCAGCGTTGTTGGTACGGCTGACTACGAGCAGTACTTC
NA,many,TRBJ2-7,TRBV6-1,CASSRWTPTYEQYF,TGTGCCAGCAGTCGCTGGACGCCCACCTACGAGCAGTACTTC
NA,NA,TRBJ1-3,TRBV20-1,CSGSGGSGNTIYF,TGCAGTGGGAGTGGTGGCTCTGGAAACACCATATATTTT
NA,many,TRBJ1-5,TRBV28,CASSPPFSRQPQHF,TGTGCCAGCAGTCCACCATTTTCTCGGCAGCCCCAGCATTTT
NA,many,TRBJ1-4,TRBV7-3,CASSLTGAFSEKLFF,TGTGCCAGCAGCTTAACCGGGGCCTTCAGCGAAAAACTGTTTTTT
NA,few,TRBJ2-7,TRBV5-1,CASSLEGASYEQYF,TGCGCCAGCAGCTTGGAAGGGGCTTCCTACGAGCAGTACTTC
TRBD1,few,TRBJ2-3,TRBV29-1,CSVWTGEGAPLF,TGCAGCGTCTGGACAGGGGAGGGGGCCCCCCTTTTT
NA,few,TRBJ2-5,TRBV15,CATSRALNSRETQYF,TGTGCCACCAGCAGAGCCCTAAATTCTCGGGAGACCCAGTACTTC
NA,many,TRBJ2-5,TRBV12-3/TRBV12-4,CASSFFWDRAETQYF,TGTGCCAGCAGTTTCTTTTGGGACCGGGCGGAGACCCAGTACTTC
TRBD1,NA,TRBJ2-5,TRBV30,CAWSVRTGQGRETQYF,TGTGCCTGGAGTGTACGCACGGGACAGGGTAGGGAGACCCAGTACTTC
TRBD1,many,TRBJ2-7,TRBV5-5,CASRFTGQDNEQYF,TGTGCCAGCAGGTTTACGGGACAGGATAACGAGCAGTACTTC
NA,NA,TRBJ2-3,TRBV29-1,CSGKSGLAPDTQYF,TGCAGCGGTAAATCCGGCCTGGCCCCAGATACGCAGTATTTT
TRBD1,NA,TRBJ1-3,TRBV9,CASSVEGGPGNTIYF,TGTGCCAGCAGCGTAGAAGGGGGCCCTGGAAACACCATATATTTT
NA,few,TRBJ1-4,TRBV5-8,CASSAGLTATNEKLFF,TGTGCCAGCAGCGCGGGCCTGACGGCAACTAATGAAAAACTGTTTTTT
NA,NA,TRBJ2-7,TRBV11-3,CASSNRILAPNEQYF,TGTGCCAGCTCAAATAGGATTCTTGCTCCCAACGAGCAGTACTTC
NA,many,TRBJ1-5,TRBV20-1,CSASHLDQPQHF,TGCAGTGCTTCTCATCTGGATCAGCCCCAGCATTTT
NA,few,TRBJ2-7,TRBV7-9,CASSLAQYHEQYF,TGTGCCAGCAGCTTAGCACAGTACCACGAGCAGTACTTC
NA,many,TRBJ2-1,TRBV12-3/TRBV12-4,CASSFAFPGNEQFF,TGTGCCAGCAGTTTCGCGTTTCCGGGGAATGAGCAGTTCTTC
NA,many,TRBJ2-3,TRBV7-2,CASSPRLIDTQYF,TGTGCCAGCAGCCCCCGCCTAATAGATACGCAGTATTTT
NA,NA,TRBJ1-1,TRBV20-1,CSGATGNTEAFF,TGCAGTGGGGCCACGGGGAACACTGAAGCTTTCTTT
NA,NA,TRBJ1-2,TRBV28,CASCRQDGYGYTF,TGTGCCAGTTGTAGACAGGACGGGTATGGCTACACCTTC
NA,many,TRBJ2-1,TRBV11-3,CASTPGTNRHNEQFF,TGTGCCAGCACCCCGGGGACCAACAGGCACAATGAGCAGTTCTTC
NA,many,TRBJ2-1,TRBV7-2,CASSSGHNNEQFF,TGTGCCAGCAGCTCGGGACACAACAATGAGCAGTTCTTC
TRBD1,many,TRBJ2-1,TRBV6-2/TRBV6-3,CASSYRTGEQSLQFF,TGTGCCAGCAGTTACAGGACAGGGGAACAGTCTCTGCAGTTCTTC
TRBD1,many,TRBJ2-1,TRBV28,CASSQTGATPLSYNEQFF,TGTGCCAGCAGTCAGACAGGGGCTACTCCGCTCTCCTACAATGAGCAGTTCTTC
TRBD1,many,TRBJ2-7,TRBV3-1,CASSYGTGVSYEQYF,TGTGCCAGCAGCTACGGGACAGGGGTCTCCTACGAGCAGTACTTC
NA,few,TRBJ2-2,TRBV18,CASSPQKNTGELFF,TGTGCCAGCTCACCACAGAAGAACACCGGGGAGCTGTTTTTT
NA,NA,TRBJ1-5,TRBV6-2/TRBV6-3,CASSQDSPRLNQPQHF,TGTGCCAGCAGTCAGGACAGCCCCCGGCTGAATCAGCCCCAGCATTTT
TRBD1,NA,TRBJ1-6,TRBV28,CASSKGQGSHSPLHF,TGTGCCAGCAGTAAGGGACAGGGTTCGCATTCACCCCTCCACTTT
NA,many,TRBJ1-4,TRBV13,CASSPGPGGKLFF,TGTGCCAGCAGCCCAGGGCCCGGCGGAAAACTGTTTTTT
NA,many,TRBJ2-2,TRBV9,CASSVSLRTGELFF,TGTGCCAGCAGCGTCAGCCTTCGGACCGGGGAGCTGTTTTTT
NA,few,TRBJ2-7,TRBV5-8,CASSFQFSSYEQYF,TGTGCCAGCAGCTTCCAATTTAGCTCCTACGAGCAGTACTTC
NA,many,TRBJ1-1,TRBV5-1,CASSLDRALNTEAFF,TGCGCCAGCAGCTTGGACAGGGCTTTGAACACTGAAGCTTTCTTT
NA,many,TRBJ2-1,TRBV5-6,CASSFNDLGQFF,TGTGCCAGCAGCTTCAACGACCTAGGGCAGTTCTTC
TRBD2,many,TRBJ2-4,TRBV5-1,CASSVTLSGGAKNIQYF,TGCGCCAGCAGCGTAACTCTCAGCGGGGGAGCCAAAAACATTCAGTACTTC
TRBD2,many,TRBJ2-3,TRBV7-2,CASSPRLAVWTDTQYF,TGTGCCAGCAGCCCCAGACTAGCGGTTTGGACAGATACGCAGTATTTT
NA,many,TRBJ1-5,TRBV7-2,CASSLVAWGNQPQHF,TGTGCCAGCAGCTTAGTGGCGTGGGGCAATCAGCCCCAGCATTTT
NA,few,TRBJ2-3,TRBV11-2,CASSFSRGDTQYF,TGTGCCAGCAGCTTTAGCCGGGGAGATACGCAGTATTTT
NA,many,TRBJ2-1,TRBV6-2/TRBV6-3,CASSPRGSNNEQFF,TGTGCCAGCAGTCCCCGGGGTAGTAACAATGAGCAGTTCTTC
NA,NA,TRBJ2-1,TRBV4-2,CASSQEEGPVNEQFF,TGTGCCAGCAGCCAAGAAGAGGGCCCAGTCAATGAGCAGTTCTTC
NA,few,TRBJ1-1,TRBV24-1,CATSAAGETFF,TGTGCCACCAGTGCGGCAGGGGAAACTTTCTTT
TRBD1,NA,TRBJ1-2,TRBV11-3,CASSPDRVDYGYTF,TGTGCCAGCAGCCCGGACAGGGTGGACTATGGCTACACCTTC
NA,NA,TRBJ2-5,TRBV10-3,CAISEGGRVGETQYF,TGTGCCATCAGTGAAGGGGGGCGGGTGGGAGAGACCCAGTACTTC